This entry features one T cell receptor (beta chain) sequence. Per the study methods: From reference gene primer amplification, estimates of nucleated cell counts were derived. The method was immunoSEQ multiplex PCR; TCRdb's version includes in-frame clones alone and lacks a portion of them. D and trimming come from the DNA, and the V and J calls and clone size come from that table. The table records about 190,000 clones, 75% to 90% of them present only once. The data are from a study of blood T cell repertoires in COVID-19. Study summary: COVID-19 samples from acute and convalescent phases originated in the United States, Italy and Spain. T cells, B-cell-depleted T cells, or PBMCs provided the cDNA or gDNA that served as material.

Germline CDR1 reads KGHDR; CDR2 reads SFDVKD. This CDR3 is built from 14 residues. V trimming: 4 bases; J trimming: 4 bases; junction bases outside the gene matches: 3. Sequenced material: peripheral blood. This receptor was identified in a man aged 25 to 40 with acute or convalescent COVID-19. The chain joins TRBV24-1 to TRBJ2-3, with 8 bases identical to TRBD2. CDR3 protein: CATSERLAPDTQYF. CDR3 in DNA: TGTGCCACCAGTGAAAGACTAGCGCCAGATACGCAGTATTTT.